This is a list of T cell receptor beta chains from one sample in a study of cytomegalovirus exposure and HLA in healthy donors. Generated by immunoSEQ multiplex PCR, the TCRdb table keeps only in-frame clones and is missing some. In the table there are 140,000 to 150,000 clones, 70% of which are singletons. The sequenced sample consisted of PBMCs. The source is an older woman in good health and CMV-seropositive. CDR3s include the opening cysteine and the closing phenylalanine or tryptophan. The order of the fields is clone size, V gene, J gene, D gene, CDR3 DNA, CDR3 protein. The D gene is left open where the match is weak. Size is omitted from some rows. Given values are once, few, many or a class for expanded clones.

once	TRBV6-6	TRBJ1-1	-	TGTGCCAGCAGAATGGCAGGAGGCCCGAACACTGAAGCTTTCTTT	CASRMAGGPNTEAFF
few	TRBV7-2	TRBJ1-5	TRBD1	TGTGCCAGCAGCTTAGGTCAGGGGGCCGGCAATCAGCCCCAGCATTTT	CASSLGQGAGNQPQHF
few	TRBV5-1	TRBJ1-4	-	TGCGCCAGCAGCTTCGATCGGGGTAGGAAAAAACTGTTTTTT	CASSFDRGRKKLFF
-	TRBV16	TRBJ1-1	TRBD1	TGTGCCAGCAGCCAATTAGGCCAGGGGGCTGAAGCTTTCTTT	CASSQLGQGAEAFF
-	TRBV18	TRBJ1-5	TRBD1	TGTGCCAGCTCACCATCGCAGGGGGCGGCGGAGCAGCCCCAGCATTTT	CASSPSQGAAEQPQHF
-	TRBV5-1	TRBJ2-1	-	TGCGCCAGCAGTACACAGGGATATGAGCAGTTCTTC	CASSTQGYEQFF
-	TRBV2	TRBJ1-1	-	TGTGCCAGCAGTGTGGCGGGAGAAATGAACACTGAAGCTTTCTTT	CASSVAGEMNTEAFF
-	TRBV6-5	TRBJ2-1	TRBD2	TGTGCCAGCAGGGCACTAGCGAAGCAGTTCTTC	CASRALAKQFF
-	TRBV2	TRBJ1-2	-	TGTGCCAGCAGTGAGGGGAGTGGGCTGGACTATGGCTACACCTTC	CASSEGSGLDYGYTF
-	TRBV5-4	TRBJ2-7	-	TGTGCCAGCAGCTTGGGGACAGACTCCTACGAGCAGTACTTC	CASSLGTDSYEQYF
-	TRBV7-2	TRBJ2-1	TRBD2	TGTGCCAGCAGCTTAGTTGGACTAGCGGGAGCAGGTGAGCAGTTCTTC	CASSLVGLAGAGEQFF
once	TRBV28	TRBJ2-1	-	TGTGCCAGCAGAGATAACTTTTTAAATGAGCAGTTCTTC	CASRDNFLNEQFF
once	TRBV6-5	TRBJ1-5	-	TGTGCCAGCAGTTACCAGGGAAGGAGGGATCAGCCCCAGCATTTT	CASSYQGRRDQPQHF
once	TRBV19	TRBJ1-5	-	TGTGCCAGTAGTGCGCGACAGTTTAATAGCAATCAGCCCCAGCATTTT	CASSARQFNSNQPQHF
few	TRBV27	TRBJ1-2	TRBD1	TGTGCCAGTGTTGGCCAGGGGGATGGCTACACCTTC	CASVGQGDGYTF
-	TRBV6-1	TRBJ1-1	-	TGTGCCAGCAGTGAAATGAGGAACACTGAAGCTTTCTTT	CASSEMRNTEAFF
once	TRBV5-6	TRBJ1-2	-	TGTGCCAGCAGGCGGGACTATGGCCTTCACGGTGGCTACACCTTC	CASRRDYGLHGGYTF
-	TRBV30	TRBJ2-2	TRBD2	TGTGCCTGGAGTGTCGGGGGGTTCGGGGAGCTGTTTTTT	CAWSVGGFGELFF
few	TRBV7-6	TRBJ2-3	TRBD2	TGTGCCAGCAGCCCAAGGACTAGCGGGGGGACAGATACGCAGTATTTT	CASSPRTSGGTDTQYF
-	TRBV15	TRBJ2-1	-	TGTGCCACCAGCAGAGGTGGCGGGGAGGCCTACAATGAGCAGTTCTTC	CATSRGGGEAYNEQFF
-	TRBV10-3	TRBJ2-7	TRBD2	TGTGCCATCAGGGGGACTAGCGGAGTATCCTACGAGCAGTACTTC	CAIRGTSGVSYEQYF
-	TRBV5-7	TRBJ1-2	-	TGTGCCAGCAGGTTGACACTCCTAGTACCCGTTGACTATGGCTACACCTTC	CASRLTLLVPVDYGYTF
-	TRBV29-1	TRBJ2-3	-	TGCAGCGATGACGGGGGTTCTAGCACAGATACGCAGTATTTT	CSDDGGSSTDTQYF